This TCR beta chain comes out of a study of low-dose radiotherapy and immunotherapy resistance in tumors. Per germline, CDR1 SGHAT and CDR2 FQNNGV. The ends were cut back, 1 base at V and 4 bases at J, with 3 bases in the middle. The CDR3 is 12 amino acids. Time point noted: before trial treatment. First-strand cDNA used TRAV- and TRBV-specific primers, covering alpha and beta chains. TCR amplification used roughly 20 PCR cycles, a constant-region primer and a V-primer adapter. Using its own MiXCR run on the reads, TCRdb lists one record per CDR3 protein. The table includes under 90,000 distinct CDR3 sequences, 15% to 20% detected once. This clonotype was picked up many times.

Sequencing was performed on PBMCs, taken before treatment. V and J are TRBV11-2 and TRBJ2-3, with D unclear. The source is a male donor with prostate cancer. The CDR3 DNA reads TGTGCCAGCAGCTTAGTTTCAGATACGCAGTATTTT. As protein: CASSLVSDTQYF.